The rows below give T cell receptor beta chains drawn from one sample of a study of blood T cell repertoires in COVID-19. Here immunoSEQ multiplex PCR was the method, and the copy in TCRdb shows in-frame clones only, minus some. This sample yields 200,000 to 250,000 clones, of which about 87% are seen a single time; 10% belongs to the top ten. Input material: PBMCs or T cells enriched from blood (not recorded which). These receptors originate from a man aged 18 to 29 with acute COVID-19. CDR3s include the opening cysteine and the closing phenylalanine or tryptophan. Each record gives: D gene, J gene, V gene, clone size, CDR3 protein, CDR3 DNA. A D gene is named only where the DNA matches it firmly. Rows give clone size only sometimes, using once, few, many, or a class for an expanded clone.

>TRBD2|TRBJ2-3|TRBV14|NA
CASSQQDLAGFGDTQYF
TGTGCCAGCAGCCAGCAGGATCTAGCGGGATTTGGGGATACGCAGTATTTT
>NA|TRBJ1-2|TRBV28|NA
CASSQGLGGYTF
TGTGCCAGCAGCCAGGGTTTGGGTGGCTACACCTTC
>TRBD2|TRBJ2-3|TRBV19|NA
CASSIWAGGPSDTQYF
TGTGCCAGTAGTATATGGGCGGGAGGGCCCTCGGATACGCAGTATTTT
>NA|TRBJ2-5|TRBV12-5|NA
CASGIDTAETQYF
TGTGCTAGTGGTATCGACACGGCGGAGACCCAGTACTTC
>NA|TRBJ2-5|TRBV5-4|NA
CASSLYVGLGKETQYF
TGTGCCAGCAGCTTGTATGTGGGGCTCGGAAAAGAGACCCAGTACTTC
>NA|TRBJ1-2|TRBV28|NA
CASSFSGQIYGYTF
TGTGCCAGCAGTTTCTCAGGACAGATCTATGGCTACACCTTC
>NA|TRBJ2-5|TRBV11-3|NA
CASSLHGSLAETQYF
TGTGCCAGCAGCTTACACGGGAGTCTGGCAGAGACCCAGTACTTC
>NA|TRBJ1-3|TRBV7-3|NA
CASSTDRSSGNTIYF
TGTGCCAGCAGTACGGACAGATCCTCTGGAAACACCATATATTTT
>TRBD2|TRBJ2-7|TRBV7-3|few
CASSLAGDYHYEQYF
TGTGCCAGCAGCTTAGCCGGGGACTACCACTACGAGCAGTACTTC
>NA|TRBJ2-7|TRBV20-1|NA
CSASINLYEQYF
TGCAGTGCTAGTATAAATCTGTACGAGCAGTACTTC
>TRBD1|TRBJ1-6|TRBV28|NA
CASSLEGQAGLYHSPLHF
TGTGCCAGCAGTTTAGAGGGACAGGCGGGGCTCTATCATTCACCCCTCCACTTT
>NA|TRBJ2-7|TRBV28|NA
CASSSEASLPRYEQYF
TGTGCCAGCAGTTCAGAGGCCTCACTCCCCAGATACGAGCAGTACTTC
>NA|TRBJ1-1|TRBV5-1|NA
CASSLAESRNTEAFF
TGCGCCAGCAGCTTGGCCGAAAGCCGGAACACTGAAGCTTTCTTT
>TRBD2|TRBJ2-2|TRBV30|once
CAWVAGVATGELFF
TGTGCCTGGGTAGCGGGAGTGGCCACCGGGGAGCTGTTTTTT
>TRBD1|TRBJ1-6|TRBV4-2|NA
CASSQDRGGSSPLHF
TGTGCCAGCAGCCAAGATCGAGGGGGCAGTTCACCCCTCCACTTT
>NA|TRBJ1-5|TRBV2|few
CASSVGLSPQHF
TGTGCCAGCAGTGTTGGGCTGTCGCCCCAGCATTTT
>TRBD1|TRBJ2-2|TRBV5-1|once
CASSARDRGPFSAGELFF
TGCGCCAGCAGCGCCCGGGACAGGGGGCCTTTCAGTGCCGGGGAGCTGTTTTTT
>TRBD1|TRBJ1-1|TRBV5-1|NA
CASSLSGTGLNTEAFF
TGCGCCAGCAGCCTCTCCGGGACAGGCTTGAACACTGAAGCTTTCTTT
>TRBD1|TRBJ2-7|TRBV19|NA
CASSTPGQFYEQYF
TGTGCCAGTAGTACACCGGGACAGTTCTACGAGCAGTACTTC
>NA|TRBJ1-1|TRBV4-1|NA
CASSQGALEAFF
TGCGCCAGCAGCCAAGGGGCTTTAGAAGCTTTCTTT
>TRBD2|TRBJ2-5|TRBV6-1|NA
CASSEEWSGRAQETQYF
TGTGCCAGCAGTGAAGAATGGAGCGGGAGGGCCCAAGAGACCCAGTACTTC
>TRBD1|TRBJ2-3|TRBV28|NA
CASTLLAGGLDTQYF
TGTGCCAGCACCCTCCTGGCAGGGGGCCTGGATACGCAGTATTTT
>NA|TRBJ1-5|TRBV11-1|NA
CASSLNGRNQPQHF
TGTGCCAGCAGCTTAAATGGCCGCAATCAGCCCCAGCATTTT
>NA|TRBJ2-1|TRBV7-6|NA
CASSFGGKAAYNEQFF
TGTGCCAGCAGCTTCGGCGGGAAGGCCGCATACAATGAGCAGTTCTTC
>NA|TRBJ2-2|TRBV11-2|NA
CASTEWQKNTGELFF
TGTGCCAGCACCGAATGGCAGAAAAACACCGGGGAGCTGTTTTTT
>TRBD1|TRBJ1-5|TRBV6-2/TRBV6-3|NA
CASSYAGQGLQPQHF
TGTGCCAGCAGTTACGCGGGACAGGGGTTGCAGCCCCAGCATTTT
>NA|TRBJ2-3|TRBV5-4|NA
CASSLVAREDTQYF
TGTGCCAGCAGCTTGGTTGCCAGGGAAGATACGCAGTATTTT
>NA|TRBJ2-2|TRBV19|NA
CASSRDRYTGELFF
TGTGCCAGTAGTCGAGACAGATACACCGGGGAGCTGTTTTTT
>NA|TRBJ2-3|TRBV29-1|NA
CSGRVSTQYF
TGCAGCGGGAGGGTGAGTACGCAGTATTTT
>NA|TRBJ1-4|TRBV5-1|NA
CASSLRGMGGNEKLFF
TGCGCCAGCAGCTTGAGGGGAATGGGAGGCAATGAAAAACTGTTTTTT
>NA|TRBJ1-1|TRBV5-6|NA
CASSLINTEAFF
TGTGCCAGCAGCCTTATCAACACTGAAGCTTTCTTT
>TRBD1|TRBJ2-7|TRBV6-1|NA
CASSEPYRGEQYF
TGTGCCAGCAGTGAACCCTACAGGGGCGAGCAGTACTTC
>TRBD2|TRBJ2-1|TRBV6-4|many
CASSVLAGDRDEQFF
TGTGCCAGCAGCGTACTAGCGGGAGACAGGGATGAGCAGTTCTTC
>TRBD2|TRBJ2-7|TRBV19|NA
CASSIAKGASGRGLYEQYF
TGTGCCAGTAGTATAGCGAAGGGGGCGAGCGGGAGGGGACTGTACGAGCAGTACTTC
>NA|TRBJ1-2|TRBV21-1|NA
CASTRGHGYTF
TGTGCCAGCACGAGGGGGCATGGCTACACCTTC
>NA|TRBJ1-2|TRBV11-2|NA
CASSFTGQDGYTF
TGTGCCAGCAGCTTTACAGGGCAGGATGGCTACACCTTC
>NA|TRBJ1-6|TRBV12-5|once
CASGLVLGVGSPLHF
TGTGCTAGTGGTTTGGTACTCGGGGTCGGCTCACCCCTCCACTTT
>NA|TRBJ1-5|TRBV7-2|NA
CASSLLGGPQHF
TGTGCCAGCAGCCTCCTCGGGGGGCCCCAGCATTTT
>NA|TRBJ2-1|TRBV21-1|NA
CASSKSSSGSYNEQFF
TGTGCCAGCAGCAAATCTTCTAGCGGTTCCTACAATGAGCAGTTCTTC
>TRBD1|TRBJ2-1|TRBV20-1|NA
CSASRGTGGDEQFF
TGCAGTGCTAGTAGGGGGACAGGGGGCGATGAGCAGTTCTTC
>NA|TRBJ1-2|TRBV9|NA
CASSLPPDGRDGGYGYTF
TGTGCCAGCAGCCTCCCCCCGGACGGCAGGGATGGGGGCTATGGCTACACCTTT
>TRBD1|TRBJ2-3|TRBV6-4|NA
CASSDSGTGGPDTQYF
TGTGCCAGCAGTGACTCAGGGACAGGGGGCCCAGATACGCAGTATTTT
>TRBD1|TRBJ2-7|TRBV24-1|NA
CATGQDYEQYF
TGTGCCACGGGACAGGACTACGAGCAGTACTTC
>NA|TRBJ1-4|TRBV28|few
CASSFPQGREKLFF
TGTGCCAGCAGTTTTCCGCAGGGCCGCGAAAAACTGTTTTTT
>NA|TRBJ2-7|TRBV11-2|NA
CASSLDGLAVAYMYEQYF
TGTGCCAGCAGCTTAGATGGGCTGGCAGTGGCATACATGTACGAGCAGTACTTC
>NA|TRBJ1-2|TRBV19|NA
CASSIGGLSNYGYTF
TGTGCCAGTAGTATAGGGGGACTCTCTAACTATGGCTACACCTTC
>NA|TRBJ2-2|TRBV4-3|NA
CASSLSTGTGELFF
TGCGCCAGCAGCCTCTCTACGGGAACCGGGGAGCTGTTTTTT
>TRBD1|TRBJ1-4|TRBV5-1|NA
CASSLQGIREKLFF
TGCGCCAGCAGCTTACAGGGGATCAGGGAAAAACTGTTTTTT
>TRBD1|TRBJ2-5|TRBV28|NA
CASSLMGQVFETQYF
TGTGCCAGCAGTTTAATGGGACAGGTATTTGAGACCCAGTACTTC
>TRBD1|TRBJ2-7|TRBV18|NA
CASSPSGTVAHEQYF
TGTGCCAGCTCACCTTCCGGGACAGTTGCCCACGAGCAGTACTTC
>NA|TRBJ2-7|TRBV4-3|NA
CASSQESSKTGIPYEQYF
TGCGCCAGCAGCCAAGAATCCTCTAAAACAGGGATACCCTACGAGCAGTACTTC
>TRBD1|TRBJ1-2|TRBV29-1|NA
CSVLNQGAGYGYTF
TGCAGCGTACTCAATCAGGGGGCCGGCTATGGCTACACCTTC
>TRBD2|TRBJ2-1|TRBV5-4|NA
CASSSPGLADYNEQFF
TGTGCCAGCAGCTCTCCGGGACTAGCGGACTACAATGAGCAGTTCTTC
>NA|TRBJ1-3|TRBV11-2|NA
CASSLQVSSGNTIYF
TGTGCCAGCAGCTTACAGGTCAGCTCTGGAAACACCATATATTTT
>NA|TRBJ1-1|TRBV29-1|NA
CSAPRAANTEAFF
TGCAGCGCCCCCCGAGCGGCCAACACTGAAGCTTTCTTT
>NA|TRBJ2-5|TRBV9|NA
CASSGWTEGVQETQYF
TGTGCCAGCAGCGGGTGGACAGAAGGAGTACAAGAGACCCAGTACTTC